This T cell receptor beta chain was captured in a study of T cells after yellow fever vaccination. About the study: Fractions with few cells were prepared using SMART-Seq v4 Ultra Low Input.

The CDR3 is 16 amino acids. With 1 base clipped from V and 4 bases from J, the junction kept 8 bases outside the gene matches. Per germline, CDR1 SGHTA and CDR2 FQGNSA. 5'RACE template switching added a universal primer site and UMIs to TCR cDNA. TCRdb re-called the 5' RACE reads with MiXCR, one entry per CDR3 protein. The table has about 120,000 distinct CDR3 sequences, 5.5% to 8% seen once. This clonotype appeared many times. What it recognizes is unknown. Study-level points and caveats: Relatively few clonotypes were ones that appeared in both CD4 and CD8 compartments. Reappearance after the booster was observed for most primary-vaccination clones (more than 95% CD4, roughly 90% CD8).

This sequence joins TRBV7-2 and TRBJ1-2; the match to TRBD1 covers 8 bases. The sequenced sample was CD4+ T cells sorted from PBMCs, obtained about 49 days after the first yellow fever vaccination. This TCR derives from a man younger than 35 who received the YFV17D yellow fever vaccine. The CDR3 spells CASSLGSGQAIYGYTF. Here the CDR3 DNA reads TGTGCCAGCAGCTTAGGCTCGGGACAGGCTATCTATGGCTACACCTTC.